These 3 T cell receptor beta chains share one sample of origin, sequenced in a study of cytomegalovirus exposure and HLA in healthy donors. PCR was performed using 60 Vbeta and 13 Jbeta primers. TCRdb's table, derived via immunoSEQ multiplex PCR, lists solely in-frame clones and lacks some. Its table records 60,000 to 85,000 clones. Sequences were obtained from PBMCs. Every receptor here comes from a man in his forties or fifties in good health and CMV-seropositive.

Concerning this clone itself: Other DNA sequences in the same sample also yield this CDR3. V usage is TRBV19 and J usage is TRBJ2-3; 7 nucleotides match TRBD2. The CDR3 totals 18 residues. Germline CDR1 is LNHDA and CDR2 is SQIVND (reference sequence). The CDR3 nucleotides read TGTGTTTCAAGCAAGTTGGAGGGTCTAGCGGTTAGCACAGATACGCAGTATTTT. This gives the protein CVSSKLEGLAVSTDTQYF.

The V gene is TRBV11-2, the J gene TRBJ2-1; TRBD2 is a possible D gene (5 bases). The CDR3 has 17 residues. CDR1 is SGHAT and CDR2 is FQNNGV in the germline V gene. V lost 2 bases and J lost 8, with 22 bases in between. In DNA form, the CDR3 reads TGTGCCAGCAGCTTAAGGACTGGTTATTGGGGTGCGGATGAGCAGTTCTTC. Its translation is CASSLRTGYWGADEQFF.

The DNA for the CDR3 is TGTGCCAGCAGTACCCGACTAGCGGGAGGGAATGAGCAGTTCTTC. Translated: CASSTRLAGGNEQFF. The chain carries TRBV28 and TRBJ2-1; 14 bases fit TRBD2. Germline values: CDR1 MDHEN, CDR2 SYDVKM. CDR3 length: 15 residues. Losses at the gene ends were 5 bases for V and 7 bases for J; bases not matched to a gene: 4.